Listed below are T cell receptor beta chains from one sample, sequenced in a study of cytomegalovirus exposure and HLA in healthy donors. Assay: immunoSEQ multiplex PCR; the TCRdb copy retains only in-frame clones and omits some. Altogether roughly 99,000 clones are present, roughly 72% being singletons, with the ten largest covering 7.8%. The source material was PBMCs. The origin of the receptors is a man aged 25-45 years in good health and CMV-seronegative. The CDR3 runs from the conserved cysteine through the conserved F or W. The order of the fields is V gene, clone size, J gene, CDR3 length, D gene, CDR3 DNA, CDR3 protein. A D gene is named only where the DNA matches it firmly. For some rows the clone size is stated as once, few or many, or as a class when expanded; others skip it.

>TRBV6-4|NA|TRBJ2-3|13|NA
TGTGCCAGCAGTTCCCCAGGAACAGATACGCAGTATTTT
CASSSPGTDTQYF
>TRBV9|NA|TRBJ1-1|15|NA
TGTGCCAGCAGCACGCAAGGACAGCAGAACACTGAAGCTTTCTTT
CASSTQGQQNTEAFF
>TRBV5-1|NA|TRBJ1-5|15|TRBD1
TGCGCCAGCAGCTTGGGACAGGGGCCCGGTCAGCCCCAGCATTTT
CASSLGQGPGQPQHF
>TRBV7-9|few|TRBJ1-6|14|NA
TGTGCCAGCAGTAACACAGTAGAGTCTTCACCCCTCCACTTT
CASSNTVESSPLHF
>TRBV2|NA|TRBJ2-5|14|NA
TGTGCCAGCAGTGTTAACGGGGAGCAAGAGACCCAGTACTTC
CASSVNGEQETQYF
>TRBV9|NA|TRBJ2-7|14|NA
TGTGCCAGCAGCGTAGCCCCGTCCCCCTACGAGCAGTACTTC
CASSVAPSPYEQYF
>TRBV19|NA|TRBJ2-1|14|TRBD2
TGTGCCAGTATGTTAGCGGGAGTGTCCAATGAGCAGTTCTTC
CASMLAGVSNEQFF
>TRBV6-5|NA|TRBJ2-3|11|NA
TGTGCCAGCAGTTCGGGAGATACGCAGTATTTT
CASSSGDTQYF
>TRBV10-3|NA|TRBJ2-2|18|TRBD2
TGTGCCATCAGTGCCTCTGGACTAGCGGGAGGGCACACCGGGGAGCTGTTTTTT
CAISASGLAGGHTGELFF
>TRBV4-1|NA|TRBJ2-7|18|TRBD2
TGCGCCAGCAGCCAAGAACCTAGCGGGAGGTCAAGGTCCTACGAGCAGTACTTC
CASSQEPSGRSRSYEQYF
>TRBV5-1|NA|TRBJ1-5|15|NA
TGCGCCAGCAGCTTGGACCCGACAGGAAATCAGCCCCAGCATTTT
CASSLDPTGNQPQHF
>TRBV19|NA|TRBJ2-3|18|TRBD2
TGTGCCAGTAGTCCGAGAACCGGGACTAGCGGGAGTGGTGATACGCAGTATTTT
CASSPRTGTSGSGDTQYF
>TRBV19|NA|TRBJ1-5|15|TRBD1
TGTGCCAGTAGTATAGGGGGATCAGGGGGGCCGCCCCAGCATTTT
CASSIGGSGGPPQHF
>TRBV29-1|few|TRBJ1-1|11|NA
TGCAGCGTTTCCGTGAACACTGAAGCTTTCTTT
CSVSVNTEAFF
>TRBV6-1|NA|TRBJ2-7|14|TRBD1
TGTGCCAGCAGTGAAGGGACAGGAATGTACGAGCAGTACTTC
CASSEGTGMYEQYF
>TRBV11-2|NA|TRBJ2-1|16|TRBD2
TGTGCCAGCAGCATGACTAGCGGGAGCACCTACAATGAGCAGTTCTTC
CASSMTSGSTYNEQFF
>TRBV19|NA|TRBJ2-4|13|NA
TGTGCCAGTAGTATATCACTAGGATCCATTCAGTACTTC
CASSISLGSIQYF
>TRBV20-1|few|TRBJ1-1|10|NA
TGCAGTGCTACTAACACTGAAGCTTTCTTT
CSATNTEAFF
>TRBV7-3|NA|TRBJ1-2|14|NA
TGTGCCAGCAGCCACGGGGGGGGAGGGTCTGGCTACACCTTC
CASSHGGGGSGYTF
>TRBV6-1|NA|TRBJ1-6|13|NA
TGTGCCAGCAGTGAACCGGGGGATTCACCCCTCCACTTT
CASSEPGDSPLHF
>TRBV5-1|few|TRBJ2-1|16|NA
TGCGCCAGCAGCTTGCGCCCCGGGGAGGGGGTGAATGAGCAGTTCTTC
CASSLRPGEGVNEQFF
>TRBV6-4|NA|TRBJ1-6|14|TRBD1
TGTGCCAGCAGTGAGGGACAGGGTTTGTCACCCCTCCACTTT
CASSEGQGLSPLHF
>TRBV9|NA|TRBJ2-2|15|TRBD1
TGTGCCAGCAGCGTAATGACAGGGGACACCGGGGAGCTGTTTTTT
CASSVMTGDTGELFF
>TRBV7-3|NA|TRBJ1-2|16|TRBD1
TGTGCCAGCAGCCTCTCCGGGACAGAAAGTCTAGATGGCTACACCTTC
CASSLSGTESLDGYTF